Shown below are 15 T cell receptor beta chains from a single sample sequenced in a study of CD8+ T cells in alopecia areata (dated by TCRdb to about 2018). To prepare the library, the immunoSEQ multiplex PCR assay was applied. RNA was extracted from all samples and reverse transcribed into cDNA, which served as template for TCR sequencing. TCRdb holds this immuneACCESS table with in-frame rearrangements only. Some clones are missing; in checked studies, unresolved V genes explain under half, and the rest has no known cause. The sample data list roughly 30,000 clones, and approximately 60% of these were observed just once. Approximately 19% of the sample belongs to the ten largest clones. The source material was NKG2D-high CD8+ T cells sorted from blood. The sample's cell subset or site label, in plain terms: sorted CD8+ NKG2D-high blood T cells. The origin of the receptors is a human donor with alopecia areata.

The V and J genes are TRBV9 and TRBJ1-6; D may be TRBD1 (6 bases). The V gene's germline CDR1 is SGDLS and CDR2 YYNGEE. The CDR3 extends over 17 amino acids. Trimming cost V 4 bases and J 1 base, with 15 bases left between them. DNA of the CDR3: TGTGCCAGCAGCCCGCGACAGGCAAGATCCTATAATTCACCCCTCCACTTT. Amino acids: CASSPRQARSYNSPLHF.

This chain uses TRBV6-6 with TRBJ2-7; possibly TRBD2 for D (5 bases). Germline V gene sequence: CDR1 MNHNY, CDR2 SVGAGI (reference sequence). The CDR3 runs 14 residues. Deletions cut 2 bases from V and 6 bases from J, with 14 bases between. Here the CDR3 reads CASSYGVVSGEQYF. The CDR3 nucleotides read TGTGCCAGCAGTTACGGGGTCGTAAGCGGCGAGCAGTACTTC.

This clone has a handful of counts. The CDR3: CASSQEWERTDTQYF. CDR3 nucleotides: TGTGCCAGCAGCCAAGAGTGGGAGCGAACAGATACGCAGTATTTT. V and J are TRBV4-2 and TRBJ2-3, with D possibly matching TRBD2 (5 bases). The germline V gene encodes CDR1 LGHNA and CDR2 YNFKEQ. The CDR3 contains 15 residues. The V and J ends lost 0 bases and 3 bases respectively, with 10 bases between them.

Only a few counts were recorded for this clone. CDR3 protein: CASSLYRSPYEQYF. For the CDR3, the DNA is TGTGCCAGCAGCCTTTACAGGTCGCCCTACGAGCAGTACTTC. The chain uses TRBV6-1 and TRBJ2-7, with a tentative D call TRBD1 (5 bases). CDR3 length: 14 residues. V was trimmed by 6 bases and J by 2 bases, leaving 14 bases between them. Germline CDR1 reads MNHNS; CDR2 reads SASEGT.

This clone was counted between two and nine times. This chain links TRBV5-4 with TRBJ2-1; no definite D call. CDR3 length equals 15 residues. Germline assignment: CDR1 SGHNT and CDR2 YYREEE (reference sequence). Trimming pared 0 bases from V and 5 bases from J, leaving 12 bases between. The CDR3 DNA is TGTGCCAGCAGCTTGGCGGTCCGGAGAAACAATGAGCAGTTCTTC. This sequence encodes CASSLAVRRNNEQFF.

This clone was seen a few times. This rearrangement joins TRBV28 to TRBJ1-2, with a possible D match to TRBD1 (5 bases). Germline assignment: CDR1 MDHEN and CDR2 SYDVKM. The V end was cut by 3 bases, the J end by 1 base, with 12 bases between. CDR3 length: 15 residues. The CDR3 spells CASSFNRGHNYGYTF. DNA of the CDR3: TGTGCCAGCAGTTTTAATAGGGGCCATAACTATGGCTACACCTTC.

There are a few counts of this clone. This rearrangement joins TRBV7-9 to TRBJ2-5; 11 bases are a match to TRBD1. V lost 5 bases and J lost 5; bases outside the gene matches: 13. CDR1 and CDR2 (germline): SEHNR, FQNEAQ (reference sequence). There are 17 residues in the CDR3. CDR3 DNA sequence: TGTGCCAGCAGCACTAGCCGGGACAGGGGGGATCTGGAGACCCAGTACTTC. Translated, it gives CASSTSRDRGDLETQYF.

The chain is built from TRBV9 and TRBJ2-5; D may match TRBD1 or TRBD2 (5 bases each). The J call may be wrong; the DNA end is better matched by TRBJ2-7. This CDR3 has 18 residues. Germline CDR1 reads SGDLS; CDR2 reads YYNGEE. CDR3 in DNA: TGTGCCAGCACCCCTGGGTTTTCTGGGACCGAGAGTCCCTACGAGCAGTACTTC. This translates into CASTPGFSGTESPYEQYF.

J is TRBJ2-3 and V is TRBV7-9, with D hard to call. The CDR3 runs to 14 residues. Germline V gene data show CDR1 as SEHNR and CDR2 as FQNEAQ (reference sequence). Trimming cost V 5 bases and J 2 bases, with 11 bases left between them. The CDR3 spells CASSPRLNTDTQYF. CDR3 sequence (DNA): TGTGCCAGCAGCCCTAGACTGAACACAGATACGCAGTATTTT.

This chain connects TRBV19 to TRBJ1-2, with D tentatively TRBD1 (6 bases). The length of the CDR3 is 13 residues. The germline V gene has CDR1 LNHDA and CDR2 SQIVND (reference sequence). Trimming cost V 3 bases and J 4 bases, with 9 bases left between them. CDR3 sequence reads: CASSIGTRYGYTF. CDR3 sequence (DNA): TGTGCCAGTAGTATCGGGACACGCTATGGCTACACCTTC.

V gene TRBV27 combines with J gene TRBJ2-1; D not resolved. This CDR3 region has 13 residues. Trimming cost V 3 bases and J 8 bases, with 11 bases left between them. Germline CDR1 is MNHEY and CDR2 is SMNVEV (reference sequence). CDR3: CASSFGSSYEQFF. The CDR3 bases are TGTGCCAGCAGTTTCGGCTCCAGTTATGAGCAGTTCTTC.

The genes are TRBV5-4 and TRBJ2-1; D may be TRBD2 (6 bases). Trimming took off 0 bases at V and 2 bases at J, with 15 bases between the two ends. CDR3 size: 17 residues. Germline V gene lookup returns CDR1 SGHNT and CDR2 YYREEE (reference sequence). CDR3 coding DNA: TGTGCCAGCAGCTTGGTTGGTAGCGGAAGAGCCTACAATGAGCAGTTCTTC. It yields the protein CASSLVGSGRAYNEQFF. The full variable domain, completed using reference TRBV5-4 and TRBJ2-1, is ETGVTQSPTHLIKTRGQQVTLRCSSQSGHNTVSWYQQALGQGPQFIFQYYREEENGRGNFPPRFSGLQFPNYSSELNVNALELDDSALYLCASSLVGSGRAYNEQFFGPGTRLTVL.

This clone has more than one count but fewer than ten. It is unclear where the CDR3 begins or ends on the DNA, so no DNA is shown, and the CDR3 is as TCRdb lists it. CDR3: CASSFFGQVYNEQFF. The rearrangement links TRBV28 to TRBJ2-1; the table gives TRBD1 as D, unverified against the DNA. CDR1 and CDR2 from the germline V gene are MDHEN and SYDVKM. The CDR3 is 15 residues long, counting both termini.

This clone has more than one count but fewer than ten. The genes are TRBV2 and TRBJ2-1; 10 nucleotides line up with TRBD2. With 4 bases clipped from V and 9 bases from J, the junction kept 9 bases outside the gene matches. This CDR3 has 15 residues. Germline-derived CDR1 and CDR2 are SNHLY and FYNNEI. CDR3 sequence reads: CASSGLAGEAGEQFF. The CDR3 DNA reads TGTGCCAGCAGTGGGCTAGCGGGAGAGGCTGGTGAGCAGTTCTTC. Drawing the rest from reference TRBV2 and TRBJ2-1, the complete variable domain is EPEVTQTPSHQVTQMGQEVILRCVPISNHLYFYWYRQILGQKVEFLVSFYNNEISEKSEIFDDQFSVERPDGSNFTLKIRSTKLEDSAMYFCASSGLAGEAGEQFFGPGTRLTVL.

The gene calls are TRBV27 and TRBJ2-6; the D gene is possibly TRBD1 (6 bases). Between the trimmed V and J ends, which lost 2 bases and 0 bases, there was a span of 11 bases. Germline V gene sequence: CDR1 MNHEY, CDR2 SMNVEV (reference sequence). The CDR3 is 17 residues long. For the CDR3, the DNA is TGTGCCAGCAGTTTAGGGGGCCGGAGCTCTGGGGCCAACGTCCTGACTTTC. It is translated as CASSLGGRSSGANVLTF.